The T cell receptor (beta chain) under discussion was sequenced for a study of blood T cell repertoires in COVID-19. Germline CDR1 is LGHDT and CDR2 is YNNKEL (reference sequence). V shed 5 bases and J shed 8 bases, with 18 bases lying between them. The CDR3 runs to 15 residues. Original methodology: The authors estimated nucleated cell counts from reference gene primer amplification. Assay used: immunoSEQ multiplex PCR; TCRdb lists only in-frame clones, some missing. That table supplies the V and J calls and clone size; D and trimming were determined from the DNA. Of over 400,000 clones in the sample, 75% to 90% were seen once.

The sample consisted of peripheral blood. This TCR was sampled from a human donor in a cohort sampled during active COVID-19. The chain is built from TRBV3-1 (or the pseudogene TRBV3-2) and TRBJ1-4; weak D call: TRBD1 (6 bases). CDR3 residues: CASSWGGTRQEKLFF. The CDR3 bases are TGTGCCAGCAGCTGGGGAGGGACACGCCAAGAAAAACTGTTTTTT.